The next 12 T cell receptor beta chains were all read from a single sample in a study of cytomegalovirus exposure and HLA in healthy donors. Data came from immunoSEQ multiplex PCR; TCRdb stores just in-frame clones and leaves some out. The data contain about 330,000 clones, approximately 90% of them singletons. Sequenced input: PBMCs. Receptor source: a young woman in good health and CMV-seronegative.

This clone appeared once. The chain employs TRBV7-2 and TRBJ1-5, with TRBD1 as a possible D gene (5 bases). V lost 5 bases, J lost 7 bases, and 18 bases lay in between. CDR1 and CDR2 from the germline V gene are SGHTA and FQGNSA. CDR3 length: 15 amino acids. CDR3 amino acids: CASSLTIGGLQPQHF. CDR3 nucleotides: TGTGCCAGCAGCCTAACAATCGGGGGGTTACAGCCCCAGCATTTT.

The V and J genes are TRBV18 and TRBJ1-2; D uncertain. The CDR3 is 13 residues long. V lost 6 bases, J lost 6 bases, and 14 bases lay in between. Germline V gene sequence: CDR1 KGHSH, CDR2 LQKENI. The CDR3 loop is CASSYTQADGYTF. The CDR3 coding sequence is TGTGCCAGCTCGTACACCCAGGCAGATGGCTACACCTTC.

The CDR3 loop is CASSLTGATGELFF. The DNA for the CDR3 is TGTGCCAGCAGCTTAACAGGGGCCACCGGGGAGCTGTTTTTT. The rearrangement links TRBV7-7 to TRBJ2-2, with 7 bases matching TRBD1. From germline, CDR1 is SSHAT and CDR2 FNYEAQ (reference sequence). V was pared by 2 bases and J by 4 bases, with 1 base of the junction left unmatched. CDR3 length: 14 residues.

V is TRBV4-3 and J is TRBJ2-7; 11 bases map to TRBD2. The CDR3 totals 19 residues. The V gene end was trimmed by 1 base and the J gene end by 0 bases; junction bases not matched to a gene: 11. CDR1 LGHNA and CDR2 YSLEER come from the germline V gene. CDR3 in amino acids: CASSQGGPGLADFSYEQYF. The DNA for the CDR3 is TGCGCCAGCAGCCAAGGGGGTCCGGGACTAGCGGACTTCTCCTACGAGCAGTACTTC.

The genes are TRBV5-8 and TRBJ1-4; no clear D gene. This CDR3 has 13 amino acids. Germline V CDR1 and CDR2: SGHTS, YDEGEE. The V and J ends lost 6 bases and 7 bases respectively, with 13 bases between them. The CDR3 DNA sequence: TGTGCCAGCACTAGAGGTCCGGGTGAAAAACTGTTTTTT. This sequence encodes CASTRGPGEKLFF. The complete variable domain, with remaining parts taken from reference TRBV5-8 and TRBJ1-4, reads EAGVTQSPTHLIKTRGQQATLRCSPISGHTSVYWYQQALGLGLQFLLWYDEGEERNRGNFPPRFSGRQFPNYSSELNVNALELEDSALYLCASTRGPGEKLFFGSGTQLSVL.

The chain combines TRBV11-3 with TRBJ2-2, with unresolved D. Per germline, CDR1 SGHNT and CDR2 YENEEA. The CDR3 covers 13 residues. Trimming pared 2 bases from V and 6 bases from J, leaving 7 bases between. CDR3 DNA: TGTGCCAGCAGCTTAAGAGGCTCCGGGGAGCTGTTTTTT. It translates to CASSLRGSGELFF.

The J gene is TRBJ2-1, the V gene TRBV21-1; TRBD1, the D gene given by the table, was not confirmed from the DNA. TRBV21-1 represents a pseudogene. The CDR3 is 14 amino acids. The DNA of the CDR3 is TGTGCCAGCAGCTCGGGACAGGGGGCGAATGAGCAGTTCTTC. It is translated as CASSSGQGANEQFF.

The chain couples TRBV4-3 to TRBJ2-1, with 9 nucleotides matching TRBD1. This CDR3 contains 16 residues. The germline gives CDR1 LGHNA, CDR2 YSLEER. Trimming removed 1 base from V and 9 bases from J; junction bases left unmatched: 10. The CDR3 bases are TGCGCCAGCAGCCAAGCGACAGGGGGATCATTCGTTGAGCAGTTCTTC. Encoded protein: CASSQATGGSFVEQFF.

The rearrangement links TRBV11-2 to TRBJ2-1; 7 nucleotides match TRBD1. Germline loops: CDR1 SGHAT, CDR2 FQNNGV. V was pared by 1 base and J by 8 bases, with 5 bases of the junction left unmatched. The CDR3 length is 14 residues. CDR3 nucleotides: TGTGCCAGCAGCTTAGTTGAGACAGGGTATGAGCAGTTCTTC. As protein: CASSLVETGYEQFF.

The genes are TRBV4-2 and TRBJ1-1, with no clear D. Trimming shortened V by 1 base and J by 1 base, and 10 bases separated the two germline ends. Germline V gene lookup returns CDR1 LGHNA and CDR2 YNFKEQ. This CDR3 is built from 15 residues. CDR3 residues: CASSQVAGTNTEAFF. Written as DNA, the CDR3 is TGTGCCAGCAGCCAAGTGGCAGGCACGAACACTGAAGCTTTCTTT.

This chain links TRBV30 with TRBJ2-1; the D gene is possibly TRBD2 (6 bases). From germline, CDR1 is GTSNPN and CDR2 SVGIG (reference sequence). This CDR3 has 16 residues. V lost 0 bases and J 0 bases, leaving 12 bases between the germline ends. The CDR3 DNA sequence: TGTGCCTGGAGTGTACGCTTAGCGGCCTCCTACAATGAGCAGTTCTTC. Protein sequence: CAWSVRLAASYNEQFF.

The V and J genes are TRBV12-5 and TRBJ2-5; maybe TRBD1 (6 bases). In germline, CDR1 is LGHNT, CDR2 FRNRAP. V was cut by 5 bases and J by 2 bases, with 9 bases left in between. This CDR3 is built from 13 residues. CDR3 sequence: CASGGDRQETQYF. CDR3 bases: TGTGCTAGTGGTGGAGACAGGCAAGAGACCCAGTACTTC.